The next 9 T cell receptor beta chains were all read from a single sample in a study of blood T cell repertoires in COVID-19. Sequencing was performed with immunoSEQ multiplex PCR; in TCRdb, only in-frame clones are kept and a portion is missing. The repertoire includes fewer than 55,000 clones, approximately 80% of them detected once, and roughly 2.6% sits in the top ten. Sequencing input: peripheral blood. These receptor sequences come from a woman aged 60-70 years with acute or convalescent COVID-19.

The chain joins TRBV5-1 to TRBJ2-1; 8 nucleotides align to TRBD2. Germline CDR1 reads SGHRS; CDR2 reads YFSETQ. The CDR3 totals 14 residues. With V trimmed by 2 bases and J by 7 bases, 5 bases remained unmatched. The CDR3 spells CASSLAGEENEQFF. Written as DNA, the CDR3 is TGCGCCAGCAGCTTAGCGGGAGAGGAAAATGAGCAGTTCTTC.

The chain couples TRBV14 to TRBJ2-7, with D possibly matching TRBD1 (7 bases). V was trimmed by 1 base and J by 4 bases, leaving 11 bases between them. Germline values: CDR1 SGHDN, CDR2 FVKESK. This CDR3 contains 14 residues. For the CDR3, the DNA is TGTGCCAGCAGCCAAGGCAGGGGGGTATACGAGCAGTACTTC. Translation: CASSQGRGVYEQYF.

The chain uses TRBV12-3 or TRBV12-4 and TRBJ1-1; D unclear. The CDR3 runs 13 residues. Trimming stripped 1 base from V and 7 bases from J, with 10 bases between. Written as DNA, the CDR3 is TGTGCCAGCAGTTTAGTTGGGCGCATTGAAGCTTTCTTT. Translating it yields CASSLVGRIEAFF.

This clone was detected only a few times. The chain carries TRBV12-3 or TRBV12-4 and TRBJ2-5, with a possible D match to TRBD1 (6 bases). CDR3 size: 13 residues. The ends were cut back, 2 bases at V and 3 bases at J, with 7 bases in the middle. For the CDR3, the DNA is TGTGCCAGCAGTTTATCAGGGGAAGAGACCCAGTACTTC. Translated, it gives CASSLSGEETQYF.

The J gene is TRBJ1-1, the V gene TRBV12-5; 7 nucleotides agree with TRBD1. V lost 6 bases, J lost 4 bases, and 8 bases stayed unmatched. The CDR3 loop spans 14 amino acids. Germline lookup yields CDR1 LGHNT and CDR2 FRNRAP. DNA of the CDR3: TGTGCTAGTGGCGCGACAGGGACCGGCACTGAAGCTTTCTTT. This gives the protein CASGATGTGTEAFF. Based on the CDR3 plus reference TRBV12-5 and TRBJ1-1, the full variable domain is DARVTQTPRHKVTEMGQEVTMRCQPILGHNTVFWYRQTMMQGLELLAYFRNRAPLDDSGMPKDRFSAEMPDATLATLKIQPSEPRDSAVYFCASGATGTGTEAFFGQGTRLTVV.

V usage is TRBV9 and J usage is TRBJ2-7; TRBD1 aligns across 10 bases. The CDR3 totals 14 residues. The J segment lost 7 bases and the V segment lost 7 bases, leaving 11 bases of the junction unmatched. Germline CDR1 SGDLS, CDR2 YYNGEE. The chain's CDR3 is CASGTGTGVWEQYF. CDR3 nucleotide sequence: TGTGCCAGCGGAACCGGGACAGGGGTCTGGGAGCAGTACTTC.

The genes are TRBV10-3 and TRBJ2-7, with 11 bases lining up with TRBD2. CDR1 is ENHRY and CDR2 is SYGVKD in the germline V gene. With V trimmed by 4 bases and J by 1 base, 6 bases remained unmatched. This CDR3 has 16 amino acids. DNA for the CDR3: TGTGCCATCAGTGGACCGGCTAGCGGGGGGTCCTACGAGCAGTACTTC. Amino acid sequence: CAISGPASGGSYEQYF.

This clone was seen a single time. The rearrangement joins TRBV5-1 to TRBJ2-3, with D uncertain. CDR3 size: 14 residues. CDR1 SGHRS and CDR2 YFSETQ come from the germline V gene. V lost 2 bases to trimming and J lost 2 bases, with 9 bases between them. DNA of the CDR3: TGCGCCAGCAGCTTAGAGGATAACACAGATACGCAGTATTTT. Its translation: CASSLEDNTDTQYF. Full variable domain (missing parts from reference TRBV5-1 and TRBJ2-3): KAGVTQTPRYLIKTRGQQVTLSCSPISGHRSVSWYQQTPGQGLQFLFEYFSETQRNKGNFPGRFSGRQFSNSRSEMNVSTLELGDSALYLCASSLEDNTDTQYFGPGTRLTVL.

This chain links TRBV27 with TRBJ1-3; weak D call: TRBD1 (5 bases). CDR3 length equals 18 residues. Per the germline V gene, CDR1 is MNHEY and CDR2 is SMNVEV (reference sequence). V gave up 8 bases and J gave up 0 bases, with 23 bases separating them. The CDR3 loop reads CASAEHLDSPISGNTIYF. CDR3 DNA sequence: TGTGCCAGCGCCGAACACTTAGACAGTCCAATCTCTGGAAACACCATATATTTT.